This TCR beta chain was obtained from a study of Ad26.COV2.S vaccination and SARS-CoV-2 variants. The method was immunoSEQ multiplex PCR; TCRdb's version includes in-frame clones alone and lacks a portion of them. The repertoire has 300,000 to 400,000 clones, around 89% of them found once; the top ten carry around 5.8%. Sample treatment: about 20 received Ad26.COV2.S at low or high dose, single or two shots; several received placebo; per-sample allocation not given. Collection of samples fell on day 63 after the first vaccine or placebo injection. Germline CDR1 SGHVS, CDR2 FQNEAQ. The J segment lost 6 bases and the V segment lost 5 bases, leaving 13 bases of the junction unmatched. The CDR3 is 15 amino acids.

V gene TRBV7-8 combines with J gene TRBJ2-7; 7 bases align to TRBD1. The sample was peripheral blood, taken in a trial of Ad26.COV2.S vaccine versus placebo. The clonotype originates from a person aged 18-60 years who received the Ad26.COV2.S COVID-19 vaccine or a placebo. CDR3 in amino acids: CASSLRTGVISEQYF. DNA for the CDR3: TGTGCCAGCAGCCTCCGGACAGGAGTAATTAGCGAGCAGTACTTC.